Each of the 24 T cell receptor beta chains below was sequenced from the same sample in a study of neurological immune-mediated disorders. One entry per CDR3 protein, called by TCRdb with MiXCR from the 5' RACE reads. Of tens of thousands of distinct CDR3 sequences listed, under 3.5% are singletons. The sequencing sample was made of PBMCs. Every receptor here comes from a middle-aged man with multiple sclerosis.

This clonotype was recorded many times. CDR3 bases: TGTGCCATCAGTGTTGGAGAGACCCAGTACTTC. It specifies CAISVGETQYF. The chain has TRBV10-3 and TRBJ2-5; D unclear. The CDR3 runs to 11 residues. The V end was cut by 4 bases, the J end by 4 bases, with 4 bases between. CDR1 and CDR2 from the germline V gene are ENHRY and SYGVKD.

In regard to this clonotype: A much larger clone lies one base from this, so it may be a read error. The CDR3 DNA reads as TGTGCCAGCTCACAAGGGACAGGGCATATTGAGCAGTTCTTC. Amino acid sequence: CASSQGTGHIEQFF. The J gene is TRBJ2-1, the V gene TRBV18; 9 bases are a match to TRBD1. The V and J ends lost 4 bases and 9 bases, in that order; junction bases with no gene match: 7. This CDR3 spans 14 amino acids. CDR1 is KGHSH, CDR2 LQKENI, per germline.

The chain couples TRBV3-1 to TRBJ2-7, with TRBD1 matching 9 bases. This CDR3 spans 15 amino acids. The ends lost 4 bases at V and 4 bases at J; junction bases unmatched: 8. In germline, CDR1 is LGHDT, CDR2 YNNKEL (reference sequence). As DNA, the CDR3 is TGTGCCAGCAGCCGCGCGACAGGGGGAGAGTACGAGCAGTACTTC. Residues: CASSRATGGEYEQYF.

CDR3 DNA: TGCGCCAGCAAAGCGGGGGCCGACACCGGGGAGCTGTTTTTT. Translating it yields CASKAGADTGELFF. The V call is TRBV10-1, the J call TRBJ2-2; 8 bases match TRBD2. Trimming took 7 bases from V and 3 from J; bases not matched to a gene: 4. This CDR3 is 14 amino acids long. The germline V gene has CDR1 WNHNN and CDR2 SYGVQD (reference sequence).

This clonotype was seen ten or more times. CDR3 DNA sequence: TGTGCCAGCAGCGTAACAGCGGGAGGCGGAGAGACCCAGTACTTC. It codes for CASSVTAGGGETQYF. The rearrangement uses TRBV9 and TRBJ2-5; 9 positions agree with TRBD2. Germline V gene lookup returns CDR1 SGDLS and CDR2 YYNGEE. Unmatched junction bases numbered 5, after V lost 1 base and J lost 4 bases. There are 15 residues in the CDR3. The full variable domain, in which reference TRBV9 and TRBJ2-5 provide the parts outside the CDR3, is DSGVTQTPKHLITATGQRVTLRCSPRSGDLSVYWYQQSLDQGLQFLIQYYNGEERAKGNILERFSAQQFPDLHSELNLSSLELGDSALYFCASSVTAGGGETQYFGPGTRLLVL.

This clonotype came up a few times. This may be a read error, as it is one base from a much larger clone. The V call is TRBV12-3 or TRBV12-4, the J call TRBJ2-1, with a weak D call TRBD2 (5 bases). The CDR3 sequence is 11 residues long. In DNA form, the CDR3 reads TGTGTCAGCAGCCCGAGCGGTGAGCAGTTCTTC. It yields the protein CVSSPSGEQFF.

This clonotype came up many times. The chain couples TRBV5-5 to TRBJ2-2, with D possibly being TRBD2 (7 bases). CDR3 length: 14 amino acids. Germline V gene sequence: CDR1 SGHKS, CDR2 YYEKEE (reference sequence). The V end was cut by 6 bases, the J end by 6 bases, with 15 bases between. CDR3 sequence reads: CASNMGGLAGELFF. In DNA form, the CDR3 reads TGTGCCAGCAACATGGGGGGGCTGGCCGGGGAGCTGTTTTTT.

This clonotype occurred many times. The rearrangement links TRBV12-3 or TRBV12-4 to TRBJ1-1; D is possibly TRBD1 (5 bases). There are 12 residues in the CDR3. V gave up 3 bases and J gave up 13 bases, with 15 bases separating them. CDR3 sequence reads: CASSFSTTRGFF. CDR3 DNA sequence: TGTGCCAGCAGTTTTTCGACGACGAGGGGTTTCTTT.

Turning to this clonotype: A much larger clone lies one base from this, so it may be a read error. This chain joins TRBV27 and TRBJ1-2; the match to TRBD1 covers 7 bases. After removal of 6 bases from V and 5 bases from J, the junction contained 9 bases not matched to a gene. The CDR3 is 14 amino acids. The germline gives CDR1 MNHEY, CDR2 SMNVEV (reference sequence). CDR3 bases: TGTGCCAGCAGCCATGGCCAGGGGGTTTATGGCTACACCTTC. This translates into CASSHGQGVYGYTF.

This clonotype was seen at least ten times. The chain uses TRBV15 and TRBJ1-3, with D possibly being TRBD1 (5 bases). This CDR3 region has 15 residues. Germline values: CDR1 LNHNV, CDR2 YYDKDF (reference sequence). Trimming left V 0 bases short and J 4 bases short, with 10 bases between. CDR3 nucleotides: TGTGCCACCAGCAGAGAGGGGGTATCCGGAAACACCATATATTTT. It translates to CATSREGVSGNTIYF.

This clonotype was seen many times. This chain joins TRBV2 and TRBJ2-1; maybe TRBD2 (7 bases). V lost 1 base to trimming and J lost 8 bases, with 21 bases between them. The CDR3 totals 17 residues. From germline, CDR1 is SNHLY and CDR2 FYNNEI. The CDR3 region is CASSEEGGLGPMDEQFF. CDR3 bases: TGTGCCAGCAGTGAAGAGGGGGGGCTGGGACCTATGGATGAGCAGTTCTTC.

This clonotype was recorded at least ten times. The chain couples TRBV12-3 or TRBV12-4 to TRBJ2-2; D is unclear. The CDR3 consists of 13 residues. V lost 3 bases and J 6 bases, leaving 8 bases between the germline ends. The CDR3 region has the DNA TGTGCCAGCAGTTTTCTAGTCTCCGGGGAGCTGTTTTTT. This translates into CASSFLVSGELFF.

This clonotype was recorded many times. V gene TRBV20-1 combines with J gene TRBJ2-3; D not certain. The germline V gene encodes CDR1 DFQATT and CDR2 SNEGSKA (reference sequence). V gave up 0 bases and J gave up 2 bases, with 6 bases separating them. The CDR3 loop spans 13 amino acids. CDR3 DNA: TGCAGTGCTAGAGAGTGGGACACAGATACGCAGTATTTT. Its translation: CSAREWDTDTQYF.

This clonotype appeared many times. This rearrangement joins TRBV19 to TRBJ1-1; TRBD1 is a possible D gene (5 bases). CDR3 length: 14 amino acids. CDR1 is LNHDA and CDR2 is SQIVND in the germline V gene (reference sequence). Trimming shortened V by 5 bases and J by 4 bases, and 14 bases separated the two germline ends. CDR3 amino acids: CASSSRERVTEAFF. Written as DNA, the CDR3 is TGTGCCAGTAGTTCCAGGGAGCGGGTCACTGAAGCTTTCTTT.

This clonotype was detected many times. This chain links TRBV25-1 with TRBJ2-3, with 8 bases identical to TRBD2. The CDR3 is 15 residues long. Germline loops: CDR1 MGHDK, CDR2 SYGVNS. J gave up 4 bases and V 3 bases, and 6 bases lay outside the gene matches. The CDR3 bases are TGTGCCAGCAGTGACGCCGGGAGGGCCTCAGATACGCAGTATTTT. Amino acids: CASSDAGRASDTQYF.

This clonotype was observed many times. The chain's CDR3 is CASSMDRGQGYTF. DNA of the CDR3: TGTGCCAGCAGCATGGACAGGGGGCAAGGCTACACCTTC. The chain employs TRBV9 and TRBJ1-2; 11 bases fit TRBD1. This CDR3 has 13 amino acids. The junction had 4 bases not matched to a gene; V was cut back by 4 bases and J by 8 bases. CDR1 and CDR2 from the germline V gene are SGDLS and YYNGEE.

Concerning this clonotype itself: An end of the junction does not agree with germline; a read error may underlie this. V is TRBV20-1 and J is TRBJ2-5; D not resolved. Germline CDR1 and CDR2: DFQATT and SNEGSKA (reference sequence). The CDR3 consists of 13 residues. The CDR3: CSDRDTRPETQYF. CDR3 bases: TGCAGTGATAGAGATACTCGCCCGGAGACCCAGTACTTC.

Ten or more counts support this clonotype. V and J are TRBV27 and TRBJ2-2, with D possibly TRBD1 on 6 matching bases. CDR1 MNHEY and CDR2 SMNVEV come from the germline V gene (reference sequence). The CDR3 has 14 residues. The V and J ends lost 5 bases and 6 bases respectively, with 13 bases between them. The CDR3 spells CASSQIPGAGELFF. The CDR3 nucleotides read TGTGCCAGCAGTCAAATCCCAGGGGCCGGGGAGCTGTTTTTT.

This clonotype appeared many times. V usage is TRBV5-1 and J usage is TRBJ2-3; tentative D call: TRBD1 (5 bases). V was shortened by 3 bases and J by 1 base, with 15 bases between the two germline ends. Germline V CDR1 and CDR2: SGHRS, YFSETQ. This CDR3 comprises 16 residues. CDR3 loop: CASSSSVRGGTDTQYF. CDR3 coding DNA: TGCGCCAGCAGCTCCTCCGTTAGGGGTGGCACAGATACGCAGTATTTT.

Worth noting for this clonotype: This may arise from a read error, as a much more abundant clone is one base away. V is TRBV3-1 and J is TRBJ1-1; TRBD1 agrees at 12 bases. Germline values: CDR1 LGHDT, CDR2 YNNKEL (reference sequence). With 5 bases clipped from V and 3 bases from J, the junction kept 4 bases outside the gene matches. The CDR3 is 15 amino acids. This CDR3 reads CASSDGTGGDTEAFF. CDR3 coding DNA: TGTGCCAGCAGCGACGGGACAGGGGGCGACACTGAAGCTTTCTTT.

This clonotype was counted at least ten times. The chain links TRBV15 to TRBJ2-5; 7 bases agree with TRBD2. V lost 0 bases to trimming and J lost 3 bases; unmatched junction nucleotides: 7. The CDR3 is 16 residues long. Germline lookup yields CDR1 LNHNV and CDR2 YYDKDF (reference sequence). The CDR3 region has the DNA TGTGCCACCAGCAGAGAGGGGGAGGGCAGGAAAGAGACCCAGTACTTC. Translating gives CATSREGEGRKETQYF.

The sample holds many counts of this clonotype. V is TRBV12-3 or TRBV12-4 and J is TRBJ1-2; D is uncertain. The CDR3 totals 16 residues. Trimming removed 5 bases from V and 0 bases from J, with 16 bases in between. This CDR3 reads CASSPNTQNPNYGYTF. The CDR3 DNA is TGTGCCAGCAGTCCTAATACACAAAACCCTAACTATGGCTACACCTTC.

Points on this clonotype: A read error is possible here, since a much larger clone lies one base away. This chain links TRBV7-2 with TRBJ2-7; unclear D gene. The CDR3 consists of 14 residues. Trimming pared 0 bases from V and 4 bases from J, leaving 10 bases between. Looked up from germline, CDR1 is SGHTA and CDR2 is FQGNSA. The CDR3 sequence: CASSLANRYYEQYF. CDR3 in DNA: TGTGCCAGCAGCTTAGCTAATAGGTATTACGAGCAGTACTTC.

This clonotype was picked up many times. The chain combines TRBV29-1 with TRBJ1-2; 7 positions agree with TRBD1. J was trimmed by 3 bases and V by 7 bases; bases with no gene match: 2. The length of the CDR3 is 11 residues. Germline loops: CDR1 SQVTM, CDR2 ANQGSEA. The CDR3 nucleotides are TGCAGCGGCGGACAGGACTATGGCTACACCTTC. This gives the protein CSGGQDYGYTF.